The 9 T cell receptor beta chains reported below all come from one sample, sequenced in a study of radiation and T cells in renal cell carcinoma (dated by TCRdb to about 2020). The sample's time point label, in plain terms: baseline pretreatment blood. The sample's treatment or condition label is to be understood as: 15 Gy SBRT to primary tumor, nephrectomy 4 weeks later. Preparation of the library involved the immunoSEQ multiplex PCR assay. As stored in TCRdb, this immuneACCESS dataset retains in-frame rearrangements with V and J assigned. A fraction of the clones does not appear; measured against another copy, unresolved V genes explain less than half of the discrepancy, and the remainder lacks a known reason. This sample is represented by about 130,000 clones; about 88% of them were singletons. The ten largest clones take up around 12% of the sample. The sequenced sample was blood, obtained from a patient whose treatment included radiotherapy and nephrectomy. The receptors were sampled from a woman between 45 and 65 years old with renal cell carcinoma.

This sequence joins TRBV19 and TRBJ1-4; possibly TRBD1 for D (5 bases). The V end lost 5 bases, the J end lost 8 bases, and 15 bases lay between the germline ends. This CDR3 region has 14 residues. The germline V gene has CDR1 LNHDA and CDR2 SQIVND (reference sequence). CDR3 nucleotides: TGTGCCAGTAGTCACCGGGACGTTTTAGAAAAACTGTTTTTT. Translated: CASSHRDVLEKLFF.

The genes are TRBV9 and TRBJ2-1, with TRBD1 as a possible D gene (5 bases). Germline CDR1 reads SGDLS; CDR2 reads YYNGEE. Trimming stripped 0 bases from V and 6 bases from J, with 10 bases between. This CDR3 contains 14 residues. CDR3 in amino acids: CASSVEGVANEQFF. CDR3 nucleotide sequence: TGTGCCAGCAGCGTAGAAGGGGTCGCCAATGAGCAGTTCTTC.

V usage is TRBV7-2 and J usage is TRBJ1-1; TRBD1 agrees at 7 bases. Germline assignment: CDR1 SGHTA and CDR2 FQGNSA. CDR3 length equals 14 residues. J gave up 4 bases and V 6 bases, and 8 bases lay outside the gene matches. The CDR3 region has the DNA TGTGCCAGCAGGCCCGGACAGGTCGGCACTGAAGCTTTCTTT. This codes for CASRPGQVGTEAFF.

This rearrangement joins TRBV6-1 to TRBJ1-6; D is unclear. V lost 6 bases and J 7 bases, leaving 13 bases between the germline ends. Germline CDR1 MNHNS, CDR2 SASEGT. The CDR3 totals 14 residues. The CDR3: CASRETPWNSPLHF. CDR3 DNA: TGTGCCAGCAGAGAGACACCTTGGAATTCACCCCTCCACTTT.

The chain is built from TRBV7-2 and TRBJ1-2; D possibly corresponds to TRBD1 (6 bases). The germline CDR1 and CDR2 sequences are SGHTA and FQGNSA. The CDR3 is made up of 14 amino acids. Trimming removed 5 bases from V and 3 bases from J, with 13 bases in between. Here the CDR3 reads CASSRNPGDYGYTF. CDR3 DNA: TGTGCCAGCAGCCGGAATCCAGGGGACTATGGCTACACCTTC.

The V gene is TRBV5-1, the J gene TRBJ1-2; 10 positions agree with TRBD1. CDR3 length: 18 amino acids. Germline V lookup: CDR1 SGHRS, CDR2 YFSETQ. The junction had 15 bases not matched to a gene; V was cut back by 0 bases and J by 7 bases. Here the CDR3 reads CASSLAASGQGIGSGYTF. CDR3 bases: TGCGCCAGCAGCTTGGCCGCCTCGGGACAGGGGATAGGTTCTGGCTACACCTTC.

The chain couples TRBV11-2 to TRBJ1-4; D is unresolved. This CDR3 is built from 14 residues. V gave up 3 bases and J gave up 1 base, with 6 bases separating them. CDR1 and CDR2 from the germline V gene are SGHAT and FQNNGV. Written as DNA, the CDR3 is TGTGCCAGCAGCTTGGAAAGAACTAATGAAAAACTGTTTTTT. Protein: CASSLERTNEKLFF.

This clone was counted a few times. This rearrangement joins TRBV4-1 to TRBJ2-2; D may correspond to TRBD1 or TRBD2 (5 bases each). V lost 1 base and J lost 2, with 14 bases in between. CDR3 length: 17 amino acids. CDR1 is MGHRA, CDR2 YSYEKL, per germline. The DNA of the CDR3 is TGCGCCAGCAGCCAAGGGTTTGGGACGGTAAACACCGGGGAGCTGTTTTTT. It is translated as CASSQGFGTVNTGELFF.

The gene calls are TRBV5-1 and TRBJ2-3; TRBD2 aligns across 8 bases. This CDR3 has 14 amino acids. Unmatched junction bases numbered 3, after V lost 6 bases and J lost 0 bases. The germline CDR1 and CDR2 sequences are SGHRS and YFSETQ. CDR3 region: CASIAGPSTDTQYF. The DNA for the CDR3 is TGCGCCAGCATAGCGGGGCCTAGCACAGATACGCAGTATTTT. The complete variable domain, with remaining parts taken from reference TRBV5-1 and TRBJ2-3, reads KAGVTQTPRYLIKTRGQQVTLSCSPISGHRSVSWYQQTPGQGLQFLFEYFSETQRNKGNFPGRFSGRQFSNSRSEMNVSTLELGDSALYLCASIAGPSTDTQYFGPGTRLTVL.